This is a list of T cell receptor beta chains from one sample in a study of blood T cell repertoires in COVID-19. TCRdb keeps only in-frame clones here, not all; method: immunoSEQ multiplex PCR. The table has about 180,000 clones, approximately 86% seen once. Sequencing was performed on peripheral blood. Source of these receptors: a man aged 50 or older with active or convalescent COVID-19. Both conserved end residues are part of each CDR3. The order of the fields is V gene, J gene, clone size, D gene, CDR3 DNA, CDR3 protein. The D gene is left open where the match is weak. Rows give clone size only sometimes, using once, few, many, or a class for an expanded clone.

V: TRBV4-2
J: TRBJ2-7
size: .
D: TRBD2
DNA: TGTGCCAGCAGCCAAGGGCTAGCGGGCACCTACGAGCAGTACTTC
CDR3: CASSQGLAGTYEQYF

V: TRBV9
J: TRBJ1-4
size: .
D: .
DNA: TGTGCCAGCAGCGTTAGTATAATGGAGACGGAAGAAAAACTGTTTTTT
CDR3: CASSVSIMETEEKLFF

V: TRBV11-2
J: TRBJ2-7
size: .
D: .
DNA: TGTGCCAGCAGCTTAGGCAGATACTACGAGCAGTACTTC
CDR3: CASSLGRYYEQYF

V: TRBV28
J: TRBJ2-3
size: .
D: TRBD2
DNA: TGTGCCAGCAGTCAACTAGCGGGGGAGAGCACAGATACGCAGTATTTT
CDR3: CASSQLAGESTDTQYF

V: TRBV6-5
J: TRBJ1-2
size: .
D: .
DNA: TGTGCCAGCAGGCGGGAGGCCGGGGGCTACACCTTC
CDR3: CASRREAGGYTF

V: TRBV5-6
J: TRBJ1-5
size: .
D: TRBD1
DNA: TGTGCCAGCAGCATCGGACAGGCGAGCAATCAGCCCCAGCACTTT
CDR3: CASSIGQASNQPQHF

V: TRBV15
J: TRBJ1-1
size: .
D: .
DNA: TGTGCCACCAGCAGACCGGGGAGAGCGCCTGAAGCTTTCTTT
CDR3: CATSRPGRAPEAFF

V: TRBV9
J: TRBJ2-7
size: .
D: .
DNA: TGTGCCAGCAGCCCCCAGGGTTCAGAACCCGGAAAGCAGTACTTC
CDR3: CASSPQGSEPGKQYF

V: TRBV10-3
J: TRBJ1-1
size: .
D: TRBD1
DNA: TGTGCCATCAGAACAGGGGGACTAACTGAAGCTTTCTTT
CDR3: CAIRTGGLTEAFF

V: TRBV3-1/TRBV3-2
J: TRBJ2-7
size: .
D: TRBD2
DNA: TGTGCCAGCAGCCTAGTTAGCGGGAGGTTGCTCTACGAGCAGTACTTC
CDR3: CASSLVSGRLLYEQYF

V: TRBV30
J: TRBJ2-3
size: few
D: TRBD1
DNA: TGTGCCTTAGACAGGGCCATCACAGATACGCAGTATTTT
CDR3: CALDRAITDTQYF

V: TRBV7-9
J: TRBJ2-1
size: few
D: .
DNA: TGTGCCAGCAGCTCAAACCACTACGTCAATGAGCAGTTCTTC
CDR3: CASSSNHYVNEQFF

V: TRBV10-3
J: TRBJ1-1
size: .
D: .
DNA: TGTGCCATCAGTGAGCCGGGACTTGAAGCTTTCTTT
CDR3: CAISEPGLEAFF

V: TRBV6-5
J: TRBJ1-1
size: .
D: .
DNA: TGTGCCAGCAGGCTTGTAGGGGCGCTGAACACTGAAGCTTTCTTT
CDR3: CASRLVGALNTEAFF

V: TRBV2
J: TRBJ1-5
size: .
D: TRBD1
DNA: TGTGCCAGCAAAGGACAGGGGATGAATCAGCCCCAGCATTTT
CDR3: CASKGQGMNQPQHF

V: TRBV7-3
J: TRBJ2-2
size: .
D: .
DNA: TGTGCCAGCAGCTTACAGGGCTTGGGGACCGGGGAGCTGTTTTTT
CDR3: CASSLQGLGTGELFF

V: TRBV20-1
J: TRBJ2-7
size: .
D: .
DNA: TGCAGTGCTAGTTACAGGAGCTCCTACGAGCAGTACTTC
CDR3: CSASYRSSYEQYF

V: TRBV19
J: TRBJ2-2
size: few
D: .
DNA: TGTGCCAGTACCAAGAAGGGGCAGATCACCGGGGAGCTGTTTTTT
CDR3: CASTKKGQITGELFF

V: TRBV5-1
J: TRBJ2-5
size: .
D: TRBD1
DNA: TGCGCCAGCAGCCCAGGACAGGGACTAGAGACCCAGTACTTC
CDR3: CASSPGQGLETQYF

V: TRBV5-1
J: TRBJ2-7
size: .
D: TRBD1
DNA: TGCGCCAGCAGCTCGGGACAGGTCCCCTACGAGCAGTACTTC
CDR3: CASSSGQVPYEQYF

V: TRBV5-1
J: TRBJ1-1
size: .
D: .
DNA: TGCGCCAGCAGCCCCGAAGGTGCGGACATGAACACTGAAGCTTTCTTT
CDR3: CASSPEGADMNTEAFF

V: TRBV5-1
J: TRBJ2-1
size: .
D: TRBD2
DNA: TGCGCCAGCAGCGAGGGACTAGCGGGAGTCAATGAGCAGTTCTTC
CDR3: CASSEGLAGVNEQFF

V: TRBV28
J: TRBJ1-2
size: .
D: .
DNA: TGTGCCAGCAGTATCGGACAGACCACCTATGGCTACACCTTC
CDR3: CASSIGQTTYGYTF

V: TRBV20-1
J: TRBJ1-2
size: .
D: TRBD1
DNA: TGCAGTGCTATTGACAGGGGAAACTATGGCTACACCTTC
CDR3: CSAIDRGNYGYTF

V: TRBV6-5
J: TRBJ1-1
size: once
D: TRBD1
DNA: TGTGCCAGCAGAAAAGGGACAGGGGCCGGGGGAGCTTTCTTT
CDR3: CASRKGTGAGGAFF

V: TRBV19
J: TRBJ1-2
size: .
D: .
DNA: TGTGCCAGTGCCGCCGAGACAGCCTATGGCTACACCTTC
CDR3: CASAAETAYGYTF

V: TRBV7-9
J: TRBJ1-2
size: few
D: .
DNA: TGTGCCAGCGCCATTGCAGGGGCGCACGGCTACACCTTC
CDR3: CASAIAGAHGYTF

V: TRBV7-9
J: TRBJ2-1
size: .
D: TRBD2
DNA: TGTGCCAGCAGCGTTAGACTAGCCGTTGAGCAGTTCTTC
CDR3: CASSVRLAVEQFF

V: TRBV9
J: TRBJ2-2
size: .
D: TRBD2
DNA: TGTGCCAGCAGCGTAGACGGTAATAGCGGGAAGACCCTGTTTTTT
CDR3: CASSVDGNSGKTLFF

V: TRBV12-3/TRBV12-4
J: TRBJ1-6
size: .
D: .
DNA: TGTGCCAGCAGTGATACAAATAATTCACCCCTCCACTTT
CDR3: CASSDTNNSPLHF

V: TRBV7-2
J: TRBJ2-3
size: once
D: TRBD2
DNA: TGTGCCAGCAGCTTAGCGCTAGCGGGGCCCACAGATACGCAGTATTTT
CDR3: CASSLALAGPTDTQYF

V: TRBV6-5
J: TRBJ2-1
size: .
D: .
DNA: TGTGCCAGTAACAGGGAATACAATGAGCAGTTCTTC
CDR3: CASNREYNEQFF

V: TRBV20-1
J: TRBJ2-1
size: few
D: TRBD2
DNA: TGCAGTGCTAGTAAGGTAGCGGGAATCGGTGAGCAGTTCTTC
CDR3: CSASKVAGIGEQFF

V: TRBV6-5
J: TRBJ1-5
size: .
D: TRBD1
DNA: TGTGCCAGCAGCGGGACAGGGCGAGGTCAGCCCCAGCATTTT
CDR3: CASSGTGRGQPQHF

V: TRBV30
J: TRBJ2-2
size: few
D: TRBD1
DNA: TGTGCCTGGGTTGGCGGGACAGGGACCGGGGAGCTGTTTTTT
CDR3: CAWVGGTGTGELFF

V: TRBV2
J: TRBJ2-3
size: once
D: .
DNA: TGTGCCAGCAGCCAGGACACCTACACAGATACGCAGTATTTT
CDR3: CASSQDTYTDTQYF

V: TRBV4-1
J: TRBJ2-7
size: many
D: .
DNA: TGCGCCAGCAGCCAACCGGCGGGAAGGGCCCCCTACGAGCAGTACTTC
CDR3: CASSQPAGRAPYEQYF

V: TRBV7-3
J: TRBJ2-1
size: .
D: TRBD1
DNA: TGTGCCAGCAGCAACCGGGACAGGGGTTTCAATGAGCAGTTCTTC
CDR3: CASSNRDRGFNEQFF

V: TRBV30
J: TRBJ1-6
size: .
D: TRBD1
DNA: TGTGCCTGGAACGGACAGGGGAACTCACCCCTCCACTTT
CDR3: CAWNGQGNSPLHF

V: TRBV18
J: TRBJ1-5
size: .
D: .
DNA: TGTGCCAGCTCACCGGGAGGGGGGCCAGAGCAGCCCCAGCATTTT
CDR3: CASSPGGGPEQPQHF

V: TRBV19
J: TRBJ2-1
size: .
D: TRBD2
DNA: TGTGCCAGTAGTGTTTTACCGGGACTAGCGGGACCTATGGTTGAGCAGTTCTTC
CDR3: CASSVLPGLAGPMVEQFF

V: TRBV7-2
J: TRBJ2-7
size: .
D: TRBD2
DNA: TGTGCCAGCAGCTTCCGGGTAGCGGGGGCAAATGAGCAGTACTTC
CDR3: CASSFRVAGANEQYF

V: TRBV7-9
J: TRBJ2-3
size: .
D: .
DNA: TGTGCCAGCAGCAGTAGTTCAGATACGCAGTATTTT
CDR3: CASSSSSDTQYF

V: TRBV19
J: TRBJ2-7
size: .
D: TRBD1
DNA: TGTGCCAGTAGTATGGGGGACAGATACGAGCAGTACTTC
CDR3: CASSMGDRYEQYF

V: TRBV3-1/TRBV3-2
J: TRBJ1-4
size: .
D: .
DNA: TGTGCCAGCAGCCCGAGTGCAGGTATACCAGGGAAACTGTTTTTT
CDR3: CASSPSAGIPGKLFF

V: TRBV14
J: TRBJ1-6
size: .
D: .
DNA: TGTGCCAGCAGCCAAGATCCACAGGGCAATTCACCCCTCCACTTT
CDR3: CASSQDPQGNSPLHF

V: TRBV4-1
J: TRBJ2-7
size: .
D: .
DNA: TGCGCCAGCAGCCTCATAATAGGAGGTAGCTCCTACGAGCAGTACTTC
CDR3: CASSLIIGGSSYEQYF

V: TRBV28
J: TRBJ2-7
size: .
D: TRBD1
DNA: TGTGCCAGCAGCCTCGGACAGGGGGCAATTGAGCAGTACTTC
CDR3: CASSLGQGAIEQYF

V: TRBV19
J: TRBJ2-5
size: .
D: .
DNA: TGTGCCAGTAGTGAGGCAGGGACACAAGAGACCCAGTACTTC
CDR3: CASSEAGTQETQYF

V: TRBV19
J: TRBJ1-1
size: .
D: .
DNA: TGTGCCAGTATGGAGGGGAAAAAGAGCACTGAAGCTTTCTTT
CDR3: CASMEGKKSTEAFF

V: TRBV3-1/TRBV3-2
J: TRBJ2-1
size: .
D: .
DNA: TGTGCCAGCAGCCAAGACGGCGCCGTAAGGGGCAATGAGCAGTTCTTC
CDR3: CASSQDGAVRGNEQFF

V: TRBV5-4
J: TRBJ2-7
size: .
D: .
DNA: TGTGCCAGCAGCTGGGAGTCGGCAGGGGAGGGCGAGCAGTACTTC
CDR3: CASSWESAGEGEQYF

V: TRBV6-1
J: TRBJ1-5
size: .
D: .
DNA: TGTGCCAGCAGTGAAGCGCACAGGGTGGATCAGCCCCAGCATTTT
CDR3: CASSEAHRVDQPQHF

V: TRBV7-3
J: TRBJ1-1
size: .
D: .
DNA: TGTGCCAGCAGCTATCAGGGTGGGAACACTGAAGCTTTCTTT
CDR3: CASSYQGGNTEAFF

V: TRBV10-1
J: TRBJ1-2
size: .
D: .
DNA: TGCGCCAGCAGTGAGTCGACTCTTGGCAGGGGCGAAGGTGGCTACACCTTC
CDR3: CASSESTLGRGEGGYTF

V: TRBV19
J: TRBJ1-5
size: .
D: TRBD1
DNA: TGTGCCAGTAGTAAACAGGGGATGGGTTTTCAGCCCCAGCATTTT
CDR3: CASSKQGMGFQPQHF

V: TRBV7-9
J: TRBJ1-3
size: .
D: TRBD1
DNA: TGTGCCAGCAGCCCCTCTCCATATGGGACAGGGAGAAACACCATATATTTT
CDR3: CASSPSPYGTGRNTIYF

V: TRBV19
J: TRBJ1-1
size: few
D: .
DNA: TGTGCCAGTAGTACCTGGGGGGTTTCGAACACTGAAGCTTTCTTT
CDR3: CASSTWGVSNTEAFF

V: TRBV7-2
J: TRBJ1-3
size: .
D: .
DNA: TGTGCCAGCAGCTTAGATTCCGGGACAACTGGAAACACCATATATTTT
CDR3: CASSLDSGTTGNTIYF